This TCR beta chain was profiled in a study of blood T cell repertoires in COVID-19. Looked up from germline, CDR1 is MDHEN and CDR2 is SYDVKM. V was trimmed by 6 bases and J by 4 bases, leaving 9 bases between them. The CDR3 extends over 13 amino acids. Data came from immunoSEQ multiplex PCR; TCRdb stores just in-frame clones and leaves some out. The sample lists a few hundred thousand clones, approximately 92% seen once, with 4.6% in the top ten. This clone has a single count. What was sequenced was peripheral blood. This sequence joins TRBV28 and TRBJ2-2; maybe TRBD2 (6 bases). The source of this sequence is a woman between 40 and 50 years old who had recovered from COVID-19. This CDR3 reads CASRLSGTGELFF. As DNA, the CDR3 is TGTGCCAGCAGACTTAGCGGCACCGGGGAGCTGTTTTTT.